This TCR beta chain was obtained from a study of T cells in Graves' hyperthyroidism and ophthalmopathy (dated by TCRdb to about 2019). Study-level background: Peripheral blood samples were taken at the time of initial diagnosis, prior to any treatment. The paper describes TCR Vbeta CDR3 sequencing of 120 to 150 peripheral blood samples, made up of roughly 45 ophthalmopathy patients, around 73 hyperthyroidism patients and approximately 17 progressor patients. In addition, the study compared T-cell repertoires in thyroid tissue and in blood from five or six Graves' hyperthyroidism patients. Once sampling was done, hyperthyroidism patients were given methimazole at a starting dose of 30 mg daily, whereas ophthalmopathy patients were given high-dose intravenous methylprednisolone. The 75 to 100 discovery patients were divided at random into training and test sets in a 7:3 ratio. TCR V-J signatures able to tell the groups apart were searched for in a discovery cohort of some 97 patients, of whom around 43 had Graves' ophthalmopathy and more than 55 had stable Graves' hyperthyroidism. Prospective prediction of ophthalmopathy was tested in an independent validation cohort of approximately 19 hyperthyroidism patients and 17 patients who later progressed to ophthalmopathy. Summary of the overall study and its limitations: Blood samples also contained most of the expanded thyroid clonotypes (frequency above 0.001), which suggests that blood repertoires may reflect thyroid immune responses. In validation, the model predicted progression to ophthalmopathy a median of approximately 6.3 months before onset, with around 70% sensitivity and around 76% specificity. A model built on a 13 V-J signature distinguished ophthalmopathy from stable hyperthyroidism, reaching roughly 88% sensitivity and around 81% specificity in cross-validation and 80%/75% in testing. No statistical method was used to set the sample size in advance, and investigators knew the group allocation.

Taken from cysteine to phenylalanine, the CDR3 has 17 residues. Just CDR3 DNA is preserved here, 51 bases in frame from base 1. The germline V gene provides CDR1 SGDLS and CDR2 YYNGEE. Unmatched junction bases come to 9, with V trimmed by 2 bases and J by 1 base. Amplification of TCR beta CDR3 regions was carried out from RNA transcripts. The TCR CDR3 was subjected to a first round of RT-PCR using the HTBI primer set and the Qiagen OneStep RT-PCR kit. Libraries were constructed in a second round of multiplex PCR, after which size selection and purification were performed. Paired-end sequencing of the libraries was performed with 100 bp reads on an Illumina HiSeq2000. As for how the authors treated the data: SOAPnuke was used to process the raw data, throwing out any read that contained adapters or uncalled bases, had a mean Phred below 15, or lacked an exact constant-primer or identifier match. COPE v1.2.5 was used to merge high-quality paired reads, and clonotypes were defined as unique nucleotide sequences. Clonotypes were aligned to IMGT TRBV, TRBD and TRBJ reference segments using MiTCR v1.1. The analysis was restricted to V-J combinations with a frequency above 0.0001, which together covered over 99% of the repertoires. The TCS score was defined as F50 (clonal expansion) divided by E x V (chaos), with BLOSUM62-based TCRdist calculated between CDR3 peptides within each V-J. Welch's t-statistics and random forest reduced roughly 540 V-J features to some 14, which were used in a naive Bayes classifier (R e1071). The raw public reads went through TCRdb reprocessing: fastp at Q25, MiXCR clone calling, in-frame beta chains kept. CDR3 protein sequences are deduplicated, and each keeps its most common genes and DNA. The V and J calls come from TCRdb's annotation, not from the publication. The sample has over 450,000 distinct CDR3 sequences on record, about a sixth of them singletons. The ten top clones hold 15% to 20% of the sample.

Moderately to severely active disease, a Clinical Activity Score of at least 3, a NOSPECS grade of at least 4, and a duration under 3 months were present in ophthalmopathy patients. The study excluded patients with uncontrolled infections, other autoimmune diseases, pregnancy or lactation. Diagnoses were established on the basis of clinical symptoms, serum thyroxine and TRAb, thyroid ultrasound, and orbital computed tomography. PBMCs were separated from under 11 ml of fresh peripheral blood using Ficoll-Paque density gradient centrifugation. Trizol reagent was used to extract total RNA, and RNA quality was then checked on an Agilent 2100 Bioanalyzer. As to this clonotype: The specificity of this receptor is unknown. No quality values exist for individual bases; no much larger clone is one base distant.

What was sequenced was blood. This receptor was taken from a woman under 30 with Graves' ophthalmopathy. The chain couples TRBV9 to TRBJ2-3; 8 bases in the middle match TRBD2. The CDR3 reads CASSVNPSGRGTDTQYF. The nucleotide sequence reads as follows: TGTGCCAGCAGCGTGAACCCTAGCGGGCGAGGCACAGATACGCAGTATTTT.